A single sample gave rise to the 26 T cell receptor beta chains below, sequenced in a study of blood T cell repertoires in COVID-19. The repertoire was sequenced with immunoSEQ multiplex PCR; TCRdb's copy has only in-frame clones and lacks some. Counted here are 250,000 to 350,000 clones, 70% to 90% occurring once; the ten biggest clones make up approximately 4.2%. Sequencing input: PBMCs or T cells enriched from blood (not recorded which). The receptors derive from a woman in her twenties or thirties who had recovered from COVID-19.

The J gene is TRBJ2-7, the V gene TRBV7-9; D is perhaps TRBD2 (6 bases). The V gene's germline CDR1 is SEHNR and CDR2 FQNEAQ (reference sequence). The V end was cut by 5 bases, the J end by 2 bases, with 16 bases between. This CDR3 is 15 amino acids long. CDR3 bases: TGTGCCAGCAGCCGGACCCTTTCGGGGGCCTACGAGCAGTACTTC. Translating gives CASSRTLSGAYEQYF.

Only one count was recorded for this clone. The rearrangement links TRBV19 to TRBJ2-2; D is possibly TRBD1 (5 bases). Germline loops: CDR1 LNHDA, CDR2 SQIVND (reference sequence). The CDR3 loop spans 14 amino acids. V was trimmed by 1 base and J by 6 bases, leaving 9 bases between them. The CDR3 loop is CASSIVQGSGELFF. The CDR3 nucleotides read TGTGCCAGTAGTATAGTCCAGGGATCCGGGGAGCTGTTTTTT.

The chain combines TRBV10-3 with TRBJ1-6, with 7 bases aligning to TRBD1. J lost 3 bases, V lost 0 bases, and 2 bases had no gene match. CDR3 length equals 16 residues. Germline loops: CDR1 ENHRY, CDR2 SYGVKD. As DNA, the CDR3 is TGTGCCATCAGTGAGTCGACAGGGATCTATAATTCACCCCTCCACTTT. It translates to CAISESTGIYNSPLHF.

The chain carries TRBV27 and TRBJ2-7; 9 bases map to TRBD1. The CDR3 length is 15 residues. J lost 5 bases, V lost 5 bases, and 10 bases had no gene match. Germline V gives CDR1 MNHEY, CDR2 SMNVEV (reference sequence). The CDR3 spells CASSATGQGYHEQYF. The CDR3 bases are TGTGCCAGCAGTGCCACGGGACAGGGTTACCACGAGCAGTACTTC.

With respect to this clone: The junction shows a germline mismatch at one end, possibly a read error. Other DNA sequences from this sample encode an identical CDR3 as well. V and J are TRBV4-1 and TRBJ1-5; weak D call: TRBD1 (6 bases). The CDR3 contains 15 residues. Germline V gene lookup returns CDR1 MGHRA and CDR2 YSYEKL. CDR3 bases: TGCGCCAGCAGCCAAGACGGACAGCTGAATCAACCCCAGCATTTT. Protein sequence: CASSQDGQLNQPQHF.

The sample holds one count of this clone. The chain has TRBV19 and TRBJ1-2; D gene unclear. Germline V CDR1 and CDR2: LNHDA, SQIVND (reference sequence). The V and J ends lost 4 bases and 7 bases respectively, with 19 bases between them. This CDR3 is 15 amino acids long. The CDR3 loop reads CASSTPPPQRAGYTF. The CDR3 region has the DNA TGTGCCAGTAGTACACCACCGCCCCAGCGCGCTGGCTACACCTTC. Drawing the rest from reference TRBV19 and TRBJ1-2, the complete variable domain is DGGITQSPKYLFRKEGQNVTLSCEQNLNHDAMYWYRQDPGQGLRLIYYSQIVNDFQKGDIAEGYSVSREKKESFPLTVTSAQKNPTAFYLCASSTPPPQRAGYTFGSGTRLTVV.

J is TRBJ2-7 and V is TRBV10-3, with 7 bases identical to TRBD1. V lost 7 bases and J lost 4; bases outside the gene matches: 7. Per the germline V gene, CDR1 is ENHRY and CDR2 is SYGVKD. CDR3 length: 13 amino acids. The CDR3 protein is CAIMVGQSYEQYF. Here the CDR3 DNA reads TGTGCCATCATGGTGGGACAGAGTTACGAGCAGTACTTC.

The chain employs TRBV7-9 and TRBJ1-1; TRBD1 agrees at 8 bases. The CDR3 consists of 13 residues. Trimming removed 8 bases from V and 1 base from J; junction bases left unmatched: 3. Germline CDR1 and CDR2: SEHNR and FQNEAQ (reference sequence). The CDR3 protein is CASGQGSNTEAFF. CDR3 sequence (DNA): TGTGCCAGCGGACAGGGATCGAACACTGAAGCTTTCTTT.

The chain uses TRBV18 and TRBJ1-2; maybe TRBD1 (6 bases). Trimming removed 0 bases at V and 3 bases at J, with 11 bases between. The germline V gene has CDR1 KGHSH and CDR2 LQKENI. There are 15 residues in the CDR3. Here the CDR3 reads CASSPPSRTDYGYTF. CDR3 nucleotide sequence: TGTGCCAGCTCACCACCGTCAAGGACAGACTATGGCTACACCTTC.

The V and J genes are TRBV5-4 and TRBJ2-5, with D tentatively TRBD2 (5 bases). CDR3 length equals 13 residues. Germline V gives CDR1 SGHNT, CDR2 YYREEE (reference sequence). The germline V and J ends were trimmed by 1 base and 3 bases, with 7 bases remaining between them. The CDR3 nucleotides read TGTGCCAGCAGCTTGCTAGCCGAAGAGACCCAGTACTTC. Translating gives CASSLLAEETQYF.

The chain joins TRBV28 to TRBJ2-7, with 9 bases identical to TRBD1. V dropped 3 bases and J dropped 4; count of bases not matched to a gene: 7. Per germline, CDR1 MDHEN and CDR2 SYDVKM. The CDR3 consists of 15 residues. CDR3 nucleotides: TGTGCCAGCAGTTTGTCGGTACAGGGGGCTTACGAGCAGTACTTC. Protein sequence: CASSLSVQGAYEQYF.

The chain has TRBV4-1 and TRBJ1-1, with D maybe TRBD1 (5 bases). Trimming took 1 base from V and 6 from J, leaving 6 bases between them. Germline V gene lookup returns CDR1 MGHRA and CDR2 YSYEKL. The CDR3 is made up of 12 amino acids. In DNA form, the CDR3 reads TGCGCCAGCAGCCAAGGGGGCTCTGAAGCTTTCTTT. Its protein product is CASSQGGSEAFF.

J is TRBJ1-4 and V is TRBV28; 12 positions match TRBD1. The V gene's germline CDR1 is MDHEN and CDR2 SYDVKM. The CDR3 is made up of 15 amino acids. Trimming took 6 bases from V and 8 from J; bases not matched to a gene: 7. CDR3 DNA sequence: TGTGCCAGCAGGCGAGGGACAGGGGGCGACGAAAAACTGTTTTTT. It translates to CASRRGTGGDEKLFF.

This sequence joins TRBV28 and TRBJ2-3; no firm D call. The germline V and J ends were trimmed by 6 bases and 8 bases, with 12 bases remaining between them. CDR1 and CDR2 from the germline V gene are MDHEN and SYDVKM. The length of the CDR3 is 12 residues. The CDR3 bases are TGTGCCAGCAGCCCGCCACCAGGTACGCAGTATTTT. This codes for CASSPPPGTQYF.

The gene calls are TRBV28 and TRBJ2-2, with 7 bases fitting TRBD1. The germline CDR1 and CDR2 sequences are MDHEN and SYDVKM. Trimming at V came to 5 bases and at J to 6 bases, leaving 6 bases not matched to a gene. The CDR3 has 14 residues. The CDR3 nucleotides are TGTGCCAGCAGTCGGGACAGTCAGGCCGGGGAGCTGTTTTTT. This sequence encodes CASSRDSQAGELFF. Drawing the rest from reference TRBV28 and TRBJ2-2, the complete variable domain is DVKVTQSSRYLVKRTGEKVFLECVQDMDHENMFWYRQDPGLGLRLIYFSYDVKMKEKGDIPEGYSVSREKKERFSLILESASTNQTSMYLCASSRDSQAGELFFGEGSRLTVL.

This clone was counted once. CDR3 sequence reads: CAISDPPRQVNNEQFF. Written as DNA, the CDR3 is TGTGCCATCAGTGATCCTCCACGACAGGTGAACAATGAGCAGTTCTTC. This chain uses TRBV10-3 with TRBJ2-1; a possible D gene is TRBD1 (6 bases). The CDR3 runs 16 residues. Trimming cost V 3 bases and J 5 bases, with 17 bases left between them. Germline CDR1 and CDR2: ENHRY and SYGVKD.

This clone came up a few times. The V and J genes are TRBV28 and TRBJ1-5; 9 bases agree with TRBD1. The V and J ends lost 4 bases and 0 bases, in that order; junction bases with no gene match: 19. This CDR3 is built from 21 residues. Germline-derived CDR1 and CDR2 are MDHEN and SYDVKM. In DNA form, the CDR3 reads TGTGCCAGCAGTTCGACTCCGGGACAGGGCCTAAACGGGGATAGCAATCAGCCCCAGCATTTT. This translates into CASSSTPGQGLNGDSNQPQHF.

The J gene is TRBJ2-7, the V gene TRBV7-9; 7 bases are shared with TRBD2. The CDR3 extends over 17 amino acids. Germline CDR1 is SEHNR and CDR2 is FQNEAQ (reference sequence). The V segment lost 0 bases and the J segment 3 bases; nucleotides outside the gene matches: 11. Here the CDR3 DNA reads TGTGCCAGCAGCTTAGCGGCGATTGGGGGGGACCACTACGAGCAGTACTTC. This translates into CASSLAAIGGDHYEQYF.

The genes are TRBV27 and TRBJ2-7, with 8 bases fitting TRBD2. The CDR3 totals 15 residues. V lost 6 bases, J lost 3 bases, and 10 bases stayed unmatched. CDR1 is MNHEY, CDR2 SMNVEV, per germline (reference sequence). The CDR3 protein is CASRAGGGAIYEQYF. The CDR3 bases are TGTGCCAGCAGGGCCGGGGGGGGAGCAATCTACGAGCAGTACTTC.

The chain joins TRBV7-9 to TRBJ2-2; 9 nucleotides agree with TRBD1. Germline V gene data show CDR1 as SEHNR and CDR2 as FQNEAQ (reference sequence). The CDR3 consists of 16 residues. The trim removed 5 bases at V and 0 bases at J, leaving 4 bases unmatched. The CDR3 here is CASSGRDRANTGELFF. The CDR3 DNA sequence: TGTGCCAGCAGCGGACGGGACAGGGCGAACACCGGGGAGCTGTTTTTT.

The sample holds a few counts of this clone. The chain links TRBV6-2 or TRBV6-3 to TRBJ2-5; 7 bases align to TRBD2. The CDR3 is made up of 17 amino acids. Germline V gene data show CDR1 as MNHEY and CDR2 as SVGEGT. V shed 5 bases and J 0 bases; nucleotides not matched to a gene: 12. The CDR3 loop is CASSLREASGDQETQYF. CDR3 nucleotides: TGTGCCAGCAGTCTCCGCGAGGCTAGCGGAGACCAAGAGACCCAGTACTTC.

The V gene is TRBV7-2, the J gene TRBJ2-7; 7 bases are shared with TRBD2. CDR1 is SGHTA and CDR2 is FQGNSA in the germline V gene. The CDR3 sequence is 12 residues long. Unmatched junction bases numbered 2, after V lost 3 bases and J lost 6 bases. CDR3 amino acids: CASSFLAAEQYF. As DNA, the CDR3 is TGTGCCAGCAGCTTCCTAGCGGCCGAGCAGTACTTC.

The chain employs TRBV3-1 (or the pseudogene TRBV3-2) and TRBJ2-6; a weak D match, TRBD1 (6 bases). Per germline, CDR1 LGHDT and CDR2 YNNKEL (reference sequence). The V end lost 4 bases, the J end lost 0 bases, and 7 bases lay between the germline ends. This CDR3 spans 15 amino acids. CDR3 amino acids: CASSLTGSGANVLTF. The CDR3 region has the DNA TGTGCCAGCAGCCTGACAGGCTCTGGGGCCAACGTCCTGACTTTC.

This clone appeared once. This sequence joins TRBV13 and TRBJ1-4, with TRBD1 matching over 9 bases. Per germline, CDR1 PRHDT and CDR2 FYEKMQ (reference sequence). Trimming at V came to 6 bases and at J to 5 bases, leaving 7 bases not matched to a gene. This CDR3 comprises 15 residues. The CDR3 sequence is CASSPHRGRNEKLFF. The CDR3 bases are TGTGCCAGCAGTCCACACAGGGGGCGCAATGAAAAACTGTTTTTT.

The chain combines TRBV28 with TRBJ1-1, with D possibly being TRBD1 (6 bases). Deletions cut 5 bases from V and 1 base from J, with 17 bases between. Germline V gene lookup returns CDR1 MDHEN and CDR2 SYDVKM. The CDR3 is 16 residues long. The CDR3 DNA sequence: TGTGCCAGCAGTGCCCAGCAGGGGCGATCGAACACTGAAGCTTTCTTT. Residues: CASSAQQGRSNTEAFF.

This chain joins TRBV27 and TRBJ2-7, with 7 positions matching TRBD1. CDR1 and CDR2 from the germline V gene are MNHEY and SMNVEV (reference sequence). V lost 4 bases and J lost 1; bases outside the gene matches: 1. The CDR3 length is 13 residues. CDR3 sequence reads: CASSSTGSYEQYF. The CDR3 DNA is TGTGCCAGCAGTTCGACAGGGTCCTACGAGCAGTACTTC.